Below are 7 T cell receptor beta chains sequenced from a single sample in a study of cytomegalovirus exposure and HLA in healthy donors. Researchers ran the PCR with 60 Vbeta and 13 Jbeta primers. Assay used: immunoSEQ multiplex PCR; TCRdb lists only in-frame clones, some missing. This table has 180,000 or so clones, 65% to 85% appearing once. Material: PBMCs. These receptors were obtained from a girl under 18 in good health and CMV-seropositive.

This clone was recorded once. This sequence joins TRBV19 and TRBJ2-1; possible D gene TRBD2, 5 bases. Germline V CDR1 and CDR2: LNHDA, SQIVND (reference sequence). V lost 5 bases and J 7 bases, leaving 18 bases between the germline ends. The CDR3 consists of 15 residues. In nucleotides, the CDR3 is TGTGCCAGTAGTCTGGACTGGAGTAACGGGAATGAGCAGTTCTTC. As protein: CASSLDWSNGNEQFF.

This rearrangement joins TRBV7-9 to TRBJ2-7; the match to TRBD1 covers 10 bases. Trimming took 5 bases from V and 1 from J; bases not matched to a gene: 5. This CDR3 region has 15 residues. Germline assignment: CDR1 SEHNR and CDR2 FQNEAQ (reference sequence). CDR3 protein: CASSPPGQGSYEQYF. The DNA of the CDR3 is TGTGCCAGCAGCCCTCCGGGACAGGGGTCCTACGAGCAGTACTTC.

V gene TRBV19 combines with J gene TRBJ1-5; 8 nucleotides match TRBD1. V shed 0 bases, J shed 4 bases, and the junction held 5 bases outside the gene matches. CDR3 length: 16 residues. Germline-derived CDR1 and CDR2 are LNHDA and SQIVND (reference sequence). The CDR3 DNA reads TGTGCCAGTAGTATAGAAGACAGGGGATATAATCAGCCCCAGCATTTT. Its protein product is CASSIEDRGYNQPQHF.

The genes are TRBV10-2 and TRBJ1-2; D uncertain. This CDR3 is 15 amino acids long. Germline V gene sequence: CDR1 WSHSY, CDR2 SAAADI. V dropped 2 bases and J dropped 1 base, with 11 bases sitting between them. The CDR3 reads CASSEAREFNYGYTF. DNA for the CDR3: TGCGCCAGCAGTGAGGCTCGGGAGTTTAACTATGGCTACACCTTC.

In this sample, this clone turned up a few times. This chain joins TRBV2 and TRBJ1-3; no firm D call. The CDR3 is 16 residues long. The V gene's germline CDR1 is SNHLY and CDR2 FYNNEI. Trimming removed 3 bases from V and 0 bases from J, with 12 bases in between. The CDR3 sequence is CASSDKEGLSGNTIYF. DNA of the CDR3: TGTGCCAGCAGTGATAAGGAGGGCCTCTCTGGAAACACCATATATTTT.

This rearrangement joins TRBV30 to TRBJ2-2; 11 bases are a match to TRBD2. CDR1 is GTSNPN, CDR2 SVGIG, per germline (reference sequence). CDR3 size: 19 residues. Unmatched junction bases numbered 10, after V lost 1 base and J lost 0 bases. The CDR3 sequence is CAWSDRNSGRASNTGELFF. The CDR3 nucleotides are TGTGCCTGGAGTGACCGTAATAGCGGGAGGGCCTCGAACACCGGGGAGCTGTTTTTT.

V is TRBV15 and J is TRBJ2-1, with a weak D call TRBD2 (6 bases). The ends were cut back, 5 bases at V and 3 bases at J, with 11 bases in the middle. CDR1 and CDR2 from the germline V gene are LNHNV and YYDKDF (reference sequence). The CDR3 covers 14 residues. CDR3 bases: TGTGCCACCAGCGGCGGGACGGACTACAATGAGCAGTTCTTC. The encoded protein is CATSGGTDYNEQFF.